The clone carrying this TCR beta chain came up once. Compared with germline, one end of the junction differs, possibly owing to a read error. The data are from a study of tumor-infiltrating lymphocytes in primary liver carcinoma. Across the study: Sequencing of the samples generated roughly 3.5 to 7.13 million productive TCRbeta reads, with similar yields across tissue types.

From about 0.5 ug of total RNA, TCR beta-specific cDNA was reverse-transcribed using a constant-region primer. A slightly modified ARM-PCR protocol with three nested multiplex PCR rounds produced these TCR beta libraries. Each of the first two PCR rounds ran nine to ten cycles with TRBV1-TRBV30 forward and C-beta reverse primers. One entry per CDR3 protein, called by TCRdb with MiXCR from the multiplex PCR reads. Of 300,000 to 400,000 distinct CDR3 sequences listed, roughly 61% were seen once; the top ten hold under 8%. Germline V gene data show CDR1 as SGHAT and CDR2 as FQNNGV. CDR3 length: 14 amino acids. Germline DNA was also extracted, and blood RNA derived from unsorted whole blood. Prior to surgery, four milliliters of peripheral blood were drawn.

The chain couples TRBV11-2 to TRBJ2-5; D gene uncertain. Sequencing was carried out using peripheral blood. This clonotype was sampled from a man aged 35 to 55 with primary liver carcinoma and hepatitis B virus infection. For the CDR3, the DNA is TGTGCCAGCAGTTTAGTGTCAGGAATGGAGACCCAGTACTTC. Translating it yields CASSLVSGMETQYF.